This T cell receptor (beta chain) emerged from a study of T and B cells in COVID-19 patients (dated by TCRdb to between 2020 and 2021). Regarding the complete study: Using TRB and IGH repertoire sequencing of peripheral blood, the study characterized adaptive immunity in COVID-19 patients who had active infection or had recovered. Patients in the recovered cohort had a median age of almost 35 years, compared with 55 to 70 years for patients in the active-infection cohort. For the repertoire analyses, the comparison was an age-matched reference group of under 45 healthy donors who were negative for COVID-19 antibodies. Over 7 million TCR sequences were analysed from a TCR and BCR sequence repository that comprised over 35 patients and 65 to 75 time points. As many as 9 follow-up blood samples were taken per patient, and some of the samples covered different disease stages within the same individual. A recovered cohort was made up of about 19 patients contributing under 25 samples, mostly after mild to moderate COVID-19 managed as outpatients. A couple of patients were included in both the recovered and active cohorts because samples were available from active disease and after recovery. In the active-infection cohort, about 60% of the roughly 20 patients were critically ill and required mechanical ventilation or ECMO. Comorbidities linked to unfavorable COVID-19 outcome were present in about 90% of the roughly 20 patients in the active-infection cohort. Broad study findings and their caveats: Strongly skewed TRBV/TRBJ gene usage was reported in patients with COVID-19. During active COVID-19 the TRB repertoires were highly clonal, but at recovery diversity and richness rose above the levels seen in healthy donors. The recovered cohort had 2,300 or so exclusive TCR clusters, including 31 low-pGen clusters. Few blood samples were available from mildly ill patients while symptoms were present, and early samples from severe cases were likewise scarce. Specific T cell subsets (CD4+/Treg/CD8+) and sorted SARS-CoV-2-responsive or tetramer+ T cells had not yet been sequenced, with those experiments still ongoing. The reported TCR clusters were said to need prospective validation before any clinical use. The size of the cohort was considered insufficient for assessing HLA contributions to COVID-19 susceptibility or severity.

Data came from an Illumina MiSeq. Multiplex PCR with BIOMED2 TRB-A/B primer pools was used to amplify TRB rearrangements. Illumina-compatible adapters and 7-nucleotide sample barcodes were added to the amplicons in two consecutive PCRs. Phusion HS II polymerase was used for all library PCRs. Amplicons were purified from gel with the NucleoSpin Gel and PCR Clean-up kit, quantified on Qubit, and pooled at 4 nM. Before Illumina next-generation sequencing, the quality of the amplicon pool was assessed on an Agilent 2100 Bioanalyzer. Processing in the source paper ran as follows. TRB rearrangements were annotated with MiXCR 3.0.8 using the default MiXCR reference library. Sequences with fewer than 2 reads and non-productive reads were filtered out, and every unique CDR3 nucleotide sequence was treated as a single clone. Clonality, diversity, richness and V-J gene usage were computed in R 3.5.1. GLIPH2 was used to cluster TCRs by CDR3 similarity, and OLGA was used to calculate generation probabilities. GLIPH2 clusters were kept only if they contained at least four unique TCR clonotypes found in at least three individuals. Using fastp at Q25 and MiXCR, TCRdb reprocessed the public reads and kept productive beta chains. Every CDR3 protein is listed once, alongside the most common genes and DNA of its rows. TCRdb, rather than the study authors, made the V and J calls. The sample records several hundred distinct CDR3 sequences, about 30% of which are singletons. The top ten hold roughly two fifths of the sample.

From the cysteine up to the phenylalanine, the CDR3 has a length of 13 residues. Only CDR3 DNA remains: 39 bases, in frame from the first base. This clonotype was found a few times. The specificity of this receptor is unknown. Per-base qualities were not stored, and no clone one base away is much larger. TRB repertoires were amplified using about 250-500 ng of genomic DNA isolated from blood. This clonotype was sampled from a human donor with active COVID-19. The donor label of this sample is uncertain. Sequences were obtained from blood. The chain joins TRBV21-1 to TRBJ1-5; TRBD1 is the table's D call, not checked against the DNA. TRBV21-1 is a listed pseudogene. At the DNA level, the sequence is TGTGCCAGCAGTGGGGGACAAAATCAGCCCCAGCATTTT. It codes for CASSGGQNQPQHF.